Listed here are 10 T cell receptor beta chains from one sample, sequenced in a study of blood T cell repertoires in COVID-19. The assay was immunoSEQ multiplex PCR, and TCRdb's table has in-frame clones only and misses some. The sample records 4,000 to 5,000 clones, roughly 70% being singletons. The specimen sequenced was peripheral blood. Receptors were obtained from a human donor in a cohort sampled during active COVID-19.

The chain joins TRBV23-1 to TRBJ2-2, with D possibly matching TRBD2 (5 bases). TRBV23-1 is flagged as an ORF with uncertain function. V gave up 7 bases and J gave up 0 bases, with 21 bases separating them. The CDR3 extends over 18 amino acids. DNA for the CDR3: TGCGCCAGCAACCCGGAATTTAGGAGGAGCGCGAACACCGGGGAGCTGTTTTTT. This translates into CASNPEFRRSANTGELFF.

The chain couples TRBV15 to TRBJ2-4, with 10 bases identical to TRBD2. V gave up 1 base and J gave up 5 bases; unmatched junction bases: 14. This CDR3 is 19 amino acids long. Germline assignment: CDR1 LNHNV and CDR2 YYDKDF (reference sequence). The CDR3 DNA follows: TGTGCCACCAGCAGAGGCCTTCCCGCCAGCGGGGGGGCCCAAAACATTCAGTACTTC. Protein sequence: CATSRGLPASGGAQNIQYF.

V gene TRBV11-3 combines with J gene TRBJ2-5, with 8 bases lining up with TRBD1. CDR3 length equals 14 residues. Germline CDR1 SGHNT, CDR2 YENEEA. With V trimmed by 5 bases and J by 4 bases, 6 bases remained unmatched. Here the CDR3 reads CASSENTGGETQYF. Here the CDR3 DNA reads TGTGCCAGCAGCGAGAACACAGGGGGAGAGACCCAGTACTTC. Combining the CDR3 with reference TRBV11-3 and TRBJ2-5 gives the whole variable domain EAGVVQSPRYKIIEKKQPVAFWCNPISGHNTLYWYLQNLGQGPELLIRYENEEAVDDSQLPKDRFSAERLKGVDSTLKIQPAELGDSAVYLCASSENTGGETQYFGPGTRLLVL.

V is TRBV15 and J is TRBJ1-2; D ambiguous. CDR1 and CDR2 (germline): LNHNV, YYDKDF (reference sequence). V was cut by 1 base and J by 6 bases, with 12 bases left in between. The CDR3 extends over 14 amino acids. The DNA for the CDR3 is TGTGCCACCAGCAGAGCCGAGGCCCTACATGGCTACACCTTC. Residues: CATSRAEALHGYTF.

This rearrangement joins TRBV3-1 (or the pseudogene TRBV3-2) to TRBJ1-4, with a tentative D call TRBD1 (6 bases). Trimming removed 4 bases at V and 7 bases at J, with 13 bases between. Germline V lookup: CDR1 LGHDT, CDR2 YNNKEL (reference sequence). This CDR3 has 14 residues. This CDR3 reads CASSPGEYAEKLFF. CDR3 DNA: TGTGCCAGCAGCCCAGGGGAATATGCTGAAAAACTGTTTTTT.

The chain has TRBV5-6 and TRBJ1-1, with D possibly TRBD1 on 6 matching bases. Germline CDR1 SGHDT, CDR2 YYEEEE. This CDR3 is 18 amino acids long. Trimming left V 3 bases short and J 0 bases short, with 21 bases between. CDR3 in DNA: TGTGCCAGCAGCTGGGGAGTGGCTCGGACAGCCTTGAACACTGAAGCTTTCTTT. This codes for CASSWGVARTALNTEAFF.

The chain carries TRBV23-1 and TRBJ1-5, with D possibly matching TRBD1 (6 bases). TRBV23-1 is an open reading frame, and its role is uncertain. The CDR3 totals 13 residues. Trimming left V 7 bases short and J 7 bases short, with 14 bases between. DNA for the CDR3: TGCGCCAGCACTGACAGGTCGGAACAGCCCCAGCATTTT. Translation: CASTDRSEQPQHF.

This clone was recorded a few times. The rearrangement links TRBV7-3 to TRBJ2-2; D remains unclear. Germline V lookup: CDR1 SGHTA, CDR2 FQGTGA. Trimming removed 5 bases at V and 6 bases at J, with 10 bases between. The CDR3 covers 13 residues. Here the CDR3 DNA reads TGTGCCAGCAGCGCTGACTGGGCCGGGGAGCTGTTTTTT. Encoded protein: CASSADWAGELFF. Using reference TRBV7-3 and TRBJ2-2 for the parts outside the CDR3, the full variable domain is GAGVSQTPSNKVTEKGKYVELRCDPISGHTALYWYRQSLGQGPEFLIYFQGTGAADDSGLPNDRFFAVRPEGSVSTLKIQRTERGDSAVYLCASSADWAGELFFGEGSRLTVL.

The gene calls are TRBV10-3 and TRBJ2-2, with D unclear. The ends were cut back, 6 bases at V and 5 bases at J, with 13 bases in the middle. This CDR3 contains 14 residues. Germline CDR1 and CDR2: ENHRY and SYGVKD. CDR3 region: CAIRATTLTGELFF. For the CDR3, the DNA is TGTGCCATCAGGGCGACAACCCTTACCGGGGAGCTGTTTTTT.

In this sample, this clone turned up once. This chain joins TRBV6-5 and TRBJ1-2, with no clear D. Germline CDR1 reads MNHEY; CDR2 reads SVGAGI. Trimming took 6 bases from V and 7 from J, leaving 9 bases between them. This CDR3 comprises 11 residues. The CDR3 sequence: CASRQMGGYTF. The CDR3 nucleotides are TGTGCCAGCAGACAGATGGGTGGCTACACCTTC.